This TCR beta chain was recorded in a study of read filtering for tumor transcriptome and immune sequencing. Trimming took 2 bases from V and 9 from J, leaving 14 bases between them. This CDR3 has 13 amino acids. Looked up from germline, CDR1 is SQVTM and CDR2 is ANQGSEA. This clonotype was observed at least ten times. The antigen remains unidentified. From 300 to 400 ng of RNA, a library with molecular barcoded alpha/delta and beta/gamma adaptors was made. MiXCR, run by TCRdb on the reads, gives a single entry per CDR3 protein. The sample lists around 41,000 distinct CDR3 sequences, about 10% occurring once. Regarding the study as a whole: The CD138-negative fraction was mixed bone marrow immune cells, not pure T cells. IR-seq and RNA-seq agreed better without single-read clonotypes.

The TCR comes from a donor aged 40 or older with multiple myeloma. The chain joins TRBV29-1 to TRBJ2-1, with TRBD1 as a possible D gene (5 bases). The sample comprised a population of CD138-negative cells sorted from bone marrow. This chain's CDR3 is CSVERAGLGEQFF. The DNA for the CDR3 is TGCAGCGTTGAACGGGCAGGGCTGGGTGAGCAGTTCTTC.